This T cell receptor (beta chain) was captured by sequencing in a study of blood T cell repertoires in COVID-19. About the research overall: The United States, Italy and Spain provided the acute and convalescent COVID-19 samples. T cells, B-cell-depleted T cells, or PBMCs provided the cDNA or gDNA that served as material.

TCRdb keeps only in-frame clones here, not all; method: immunoSEQ multiplex PCR. The profile shows approximately 300,000 clones, less than 85% of them singletons. Participants were placed into cohorts based on the clinical history they reported. V lost 3 bases to trimming and J lost 0 bases; unmatched junction nucleotides: 4. Germline V lookup: CDR1 SGHVS, CDR2 FQNEAQ. This CDR3 contains 17 residues. The V and J genes are TRBV7-8 and TRBJ2-1; 11 nucleotides agree with TRBD2. The clonotype was recovered from a woman in her 30s who had been exposed to COVID-19. The sample was PBMCs or T cells enriched from blood (not recorded which). As DNA, the CDR3 is TGTGCCAGCAGCTTGGAGGGACTAGCGGACTCCTACAATGAGCAGTTCTTC. This translates into CASSLEGLADSYNEQFF.